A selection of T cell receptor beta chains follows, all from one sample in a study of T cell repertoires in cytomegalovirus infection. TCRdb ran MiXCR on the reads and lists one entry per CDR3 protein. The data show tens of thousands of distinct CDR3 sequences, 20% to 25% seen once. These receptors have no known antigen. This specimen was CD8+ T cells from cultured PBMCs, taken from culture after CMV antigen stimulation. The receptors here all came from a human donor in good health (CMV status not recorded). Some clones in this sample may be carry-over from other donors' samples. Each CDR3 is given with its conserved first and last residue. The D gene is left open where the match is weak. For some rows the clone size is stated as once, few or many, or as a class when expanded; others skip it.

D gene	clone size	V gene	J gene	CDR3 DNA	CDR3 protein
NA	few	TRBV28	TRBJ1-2	TGTGCCAGCAGTTTATGGTCCGGAGATGGCTACACCTTC	CASSLWSGDGYTF
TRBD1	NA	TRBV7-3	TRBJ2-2	TGTGCCAGCAGCCGGGGACAGGGCCGGGAGCTGTTTTTT	CASSRGQGRELFF
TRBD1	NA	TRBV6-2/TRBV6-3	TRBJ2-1	TGTGCCTCCCTCCCGGGACAGGGGGCGGCTGAGCAGTTCTTC	CASLPGQGAAEQFF
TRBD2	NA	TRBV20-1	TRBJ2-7	TGCAGTGCCGGGGGAGCGGGAGGGACCGAGCAGTACTTC	CSAGGAGGTEQYF
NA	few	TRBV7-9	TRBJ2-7	TGTGCCAGCAGCTCTGGGGAGCAGGGGCCGTGGTACTTC	CASSSGEQGPWYF
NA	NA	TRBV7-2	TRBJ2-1	TGTGCCAGCAGCTTGGGGCGATGGGACCCCATCTCCTACAATGAGCAGTTCTTC	CASSLGRWDPISYNEQFF
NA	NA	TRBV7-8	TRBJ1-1	TGTGCCAGCAGCGTCGGGGCCCATTGGTTGGACACTGAAGCTTTCTTT	CASSVGAHWLDTEAFF
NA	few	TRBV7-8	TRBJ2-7	TGTGCCAGCAGCCCCCCAAAGACGCCCTACGAGCAGTACTTC	CASSPPKTPYEQYF
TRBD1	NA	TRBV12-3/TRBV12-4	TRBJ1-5	TGTGCCAGCAGTCCCGCCGGACAGGGAAATCAGCCCCAGCATTTT	CASSPAGQGNQPQHF
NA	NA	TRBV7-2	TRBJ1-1	TGTGCCAGCAGCCCCCGGCGAGGGTCACTGGGTGACACTGAAGCTTTCTTT	CASSPRRGSLGDTEAFF
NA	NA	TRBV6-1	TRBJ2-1	TGTGCCAGCGAGGGACATGGAAGTTACAATGAGCAGTTCTTC	CASEGHGSYNEQFF
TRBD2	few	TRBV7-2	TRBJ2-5	TGTGCCAGCACCCGGTTCGGGGGGGGCCAAGAGACCCAGTACTTC	CASTRFGGGQETQYF
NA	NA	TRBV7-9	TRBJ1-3	TGTGCCAGCAGCTCAGACTTAGGAAACACCATATATTTT	CASSSDLGNTIYF
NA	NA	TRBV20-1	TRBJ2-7	TGCAGTGCTCAGATGTCGGAACCCTACGAGCAGTACTTC	CSAQMSEPYEQYF
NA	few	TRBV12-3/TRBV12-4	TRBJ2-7	TGTGCCAGCAGTTTTGGTGGAGGTAGTCACGAGCAGTACTTC	CASSFGGGSHEQYF
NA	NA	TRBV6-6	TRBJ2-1	TGTGCCAGCAGTTACGCCGGCACAGCTTCCTACAATGAGCAGTTCTTC	CASSYAGTASYNEQFF
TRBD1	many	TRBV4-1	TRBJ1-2	TGCGCCAGCAGCCCCCACAGGGGAAACTATGGCTACACCTTC	CASSPHRGNYGYTF
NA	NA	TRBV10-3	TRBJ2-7	TGTGCCATCAGTGAGTCTCGGCCAGGGAGTCGGAGCTCCTACGAGCAGTACTTC	CAISESRPGSRSSYEQYF
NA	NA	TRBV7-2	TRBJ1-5	TGTGCCAGCAGCTTATCCGTCGGAAGAAGCAATCAGCCCCAGCATTTT	CASSLSVGRSNQPQHF
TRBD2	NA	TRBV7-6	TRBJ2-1	TGTGCCAGCAGCTACCGACTAGCCGGGGAGCAGTTCTTC	CASSYRLAGEQFF
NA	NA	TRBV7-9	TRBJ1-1	TGTGCCAGCAGCTTAGGGTTGGGGATGAACACTGAAGCTTTCTTT	CASSLGLGMNTEAFF
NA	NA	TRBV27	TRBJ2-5	TGTGCCAGCAGTTTTTTATCGGAGGAGACCCAGTACTTC	CASSFLSEETQYF
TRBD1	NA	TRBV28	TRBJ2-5	TGTGCCAGCAGTTTCCACAGGGGAGTACAGACCCAGTACTTC	CASSFHRGVQTQYF
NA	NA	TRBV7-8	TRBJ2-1	TGTGCCAGCAGTGAGACTGGGAGCTCCTACAATGAGCAGTTCTTC	CASSETGSSYNEQFF
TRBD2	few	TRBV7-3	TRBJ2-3	TGTGCCAGCAGCTTACGTCCCCTAGCGGGGTACACAGATACGCAGTATTTT	CASSLRPLAGYTDTQYF
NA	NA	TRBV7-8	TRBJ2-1	TGTGCCAGCACCCTGGGGGGAAATGAGCAGTTCTTC	CASTLGGNEQFF
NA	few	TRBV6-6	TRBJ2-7	TGTGCCAGCAGTTACTCGATCGGTCGATACGAGCAGTACTTC	CASSYSIGRYEQYF
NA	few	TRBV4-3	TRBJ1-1	TGCGCCAGCAGCCAAGACACATCGGGCCCTGACCCACCTGAAGCTTTCTTT	CASSQDTSGPDPPEAFF
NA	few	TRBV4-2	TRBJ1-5	TGTGCCAGCAGCCAAGCGGGGGGCGATCATCAGCCCCAGCATTTT	CASSQAGGDHQPQHF
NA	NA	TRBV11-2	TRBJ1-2	TGTGCCAGCAGCTTAGGAGACTCGCCCTATGGCTACACCTTC	CASSLGDSPYGYTF
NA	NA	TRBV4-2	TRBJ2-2	TGTGCCAGCAGCCAAGATCAGGGAACCCCAATCAACACCGGGGAGCTGTTTTTT	CASSQDQGTPINTGELFF
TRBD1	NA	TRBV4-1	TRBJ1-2	TGCGCCAGCAGCCAGGGACAGGGCCCGCACTATGGCTACACCTTC	CASSQGQGPHYGYTF
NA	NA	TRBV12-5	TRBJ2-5	TGTGCTAGTGGTTTGGTACAGGGTGTAGTGGAGACCCAGTACTTC	CASGLVQGVVETQYF
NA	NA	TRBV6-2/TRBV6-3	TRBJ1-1	TGTGCCAGCAGTTACTCGACAGGATTGAACACTGAAGCTTTCTTT	CASSYSTGLNTEAFF
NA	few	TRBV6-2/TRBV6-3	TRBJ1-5	TGTGCCAGCAGTTATCGGGGAGAAAGCAATCAGCCCCAGCATTTT	CASSYRGESNQPQHF
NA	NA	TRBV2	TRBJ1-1	TGTGCCAGCAAAGGACAGTGGAAGGTAATGAACACTGAAGCTTTCTTT	CASKGQWKVMNTEAFF
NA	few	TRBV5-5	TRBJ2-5	TGTGCCAGCAGCCCCTCGACAGGGAGGGAGACCCAGTACTTC	CASSPSTGRETQYF
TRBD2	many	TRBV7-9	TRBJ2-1	TGTGCCAGCAGCCAGGCGGCTCGACTAGCGCCCTACAATGAGCAGTTCTTC	CASSQAARLAPYNEQFF
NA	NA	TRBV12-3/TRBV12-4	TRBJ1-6	TGTGCCAGCAGTTTATTGATATATAATTCACCCCTCCACTTT	CASSLLIYNSPLHF
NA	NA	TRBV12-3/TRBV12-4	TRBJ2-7	TGTGCCAGCAGCCCCCCCCGGGAAGGGGCGTCAGACGAGCAGTACTTC	CASSPPREGASDEQYF
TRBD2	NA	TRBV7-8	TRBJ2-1	TGTGCCAGCAGCTTTAGCGGACTAGCGGAGTACAATGAGCAGTTCTTC	CASSFSGLAEYNEQFF